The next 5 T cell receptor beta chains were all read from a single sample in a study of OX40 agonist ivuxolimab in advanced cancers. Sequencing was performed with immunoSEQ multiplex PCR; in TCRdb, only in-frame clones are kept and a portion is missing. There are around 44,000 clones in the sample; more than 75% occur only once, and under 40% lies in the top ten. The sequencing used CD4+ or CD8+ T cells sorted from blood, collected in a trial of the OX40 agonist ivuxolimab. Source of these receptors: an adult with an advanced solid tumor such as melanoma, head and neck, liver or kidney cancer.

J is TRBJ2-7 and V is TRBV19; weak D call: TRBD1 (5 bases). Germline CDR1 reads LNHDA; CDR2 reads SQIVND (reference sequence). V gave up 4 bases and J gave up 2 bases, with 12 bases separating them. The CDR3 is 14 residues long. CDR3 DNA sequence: TGTGCCAGTAGTACAGGGTGGGGTGCCTACGAGCAGTACTTC. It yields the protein CASSTGWGAYEQYF.

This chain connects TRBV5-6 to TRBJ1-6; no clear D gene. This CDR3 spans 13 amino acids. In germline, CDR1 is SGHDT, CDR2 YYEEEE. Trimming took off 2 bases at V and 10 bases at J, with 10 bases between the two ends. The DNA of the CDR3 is TGTGCCAGCAGCTTAAGGGCGGACTCACCCCTCCACTTT. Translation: CASSLRADSPLHF.

Here the CDR3 DNA reads TGTGCCAGCAACAACAGAGACTTTAACACTGAAGCTTTCTTT. Protein product: CASNNRDFNTEAFF. The chain joins TRBV2 to TRBJ1-1; no clear D gene. Trimming pared 7 bases from V and 2 bases from J, leaving 14 bases between. CDR3 length equals 14 residues. The V gene's germline CDR1 is SNHLY and CDR2 FYNNEI.

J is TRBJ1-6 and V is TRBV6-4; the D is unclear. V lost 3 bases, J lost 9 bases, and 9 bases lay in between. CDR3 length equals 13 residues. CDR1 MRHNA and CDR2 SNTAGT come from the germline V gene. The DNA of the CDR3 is TGTGCCAGCAGTGAAGCGCCCGGTTCACCCCTCCACTTT. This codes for CASSEAPGSPLHF.

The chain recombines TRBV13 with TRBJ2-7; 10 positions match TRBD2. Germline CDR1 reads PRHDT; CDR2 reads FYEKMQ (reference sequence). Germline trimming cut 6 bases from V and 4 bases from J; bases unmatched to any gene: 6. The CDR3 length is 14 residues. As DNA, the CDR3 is TGTGCCAGCAGGCAGACTAGCGGGCGTTACGAGCAGTACTTC. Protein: CASRQTSGRYEQYF.